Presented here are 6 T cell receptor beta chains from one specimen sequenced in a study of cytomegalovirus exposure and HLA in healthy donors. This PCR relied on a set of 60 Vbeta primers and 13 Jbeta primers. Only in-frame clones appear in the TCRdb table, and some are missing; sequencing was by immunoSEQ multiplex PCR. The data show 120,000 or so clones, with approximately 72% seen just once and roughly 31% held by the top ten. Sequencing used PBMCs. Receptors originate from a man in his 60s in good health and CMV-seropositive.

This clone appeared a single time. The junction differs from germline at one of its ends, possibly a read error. The CDR3 bases are TGTGCTAGCAGCTTAGGAGAGTACAATGAGCAGTTCTTC. Encoded protein: CASSLGEYNEQFF. The rearrangement uses TRBV7-7 and TRBJ2-1; D not resolved. The CDR3 loop spans 13 amino acids. Per the germline V gene, CDR1 is SSHAT and CDR2 is FNYEAQ (reference sequence).

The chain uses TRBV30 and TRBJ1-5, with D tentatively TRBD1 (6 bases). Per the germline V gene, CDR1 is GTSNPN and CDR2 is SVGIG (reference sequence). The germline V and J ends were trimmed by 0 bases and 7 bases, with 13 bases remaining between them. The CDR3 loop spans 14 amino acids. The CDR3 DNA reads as TGTGCCTGGAGTGTACAGGGTACCCAACAGCCCCAGCATTTT. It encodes CAWSVQGTQQPQHF.

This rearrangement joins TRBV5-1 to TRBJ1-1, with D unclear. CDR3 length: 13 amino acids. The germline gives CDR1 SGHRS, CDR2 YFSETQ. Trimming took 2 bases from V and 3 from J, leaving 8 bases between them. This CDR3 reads CASSFGRDTEAFF. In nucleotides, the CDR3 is TGCGCCAGCAGCTTTGGGCGGGACACTGAAGCTTTCTTT.

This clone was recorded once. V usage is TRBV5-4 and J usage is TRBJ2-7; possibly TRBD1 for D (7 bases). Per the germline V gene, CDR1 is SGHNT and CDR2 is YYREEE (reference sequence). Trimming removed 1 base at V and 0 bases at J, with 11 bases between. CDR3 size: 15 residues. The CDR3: CASSLPRDSSYEQYF. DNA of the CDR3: TGTGCCAGCAGCTTGCCGCGGGACAGCTCCTACGAGCAGTACTTC.

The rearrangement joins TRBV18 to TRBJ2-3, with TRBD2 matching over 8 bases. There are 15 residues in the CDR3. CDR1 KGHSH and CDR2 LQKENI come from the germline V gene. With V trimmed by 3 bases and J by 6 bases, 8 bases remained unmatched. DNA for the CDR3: TGTGCCAGCTCACCGGGACTAGGGTCCCGCGATACGCAGTATTTT. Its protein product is CASSPGLGSRDTQYF.

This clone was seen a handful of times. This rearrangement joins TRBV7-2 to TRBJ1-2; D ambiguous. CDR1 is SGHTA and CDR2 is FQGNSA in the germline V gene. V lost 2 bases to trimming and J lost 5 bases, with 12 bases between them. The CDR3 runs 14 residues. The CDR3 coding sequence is TGTGCCAGCAGCTTATCCTGGAGGGAGTATGGCTACACCTTC. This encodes CASSLSWREYGYTF. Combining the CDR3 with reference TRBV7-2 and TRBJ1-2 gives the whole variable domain GAGVSQSPSNKVTEKGKDVELRCDPISGHTALYWYRQSLGQGLEFLIYFQGNSAPDKSGLPSDRFSAERTGGSVSTLTIQRTQQEDSAVYLCASSLSWREYGYTFGSGTRLTVV.